This is a list of T cell receptor beta chains from one sample in a study of shared clonotypes between healthy human individuals. Sequenced by immunoSEQ multiplex PCR; TCRdb stores in-frame clones only, minus some. The sample holds roughly 1 million clones, more than 65% seen once. Sequenced: memory CD4+ T cells sorted from blood. These receptors all come from a man aged 18 to 35 in good health. Both conserved end residues are part of each CDR3. A D gene is named only where the DNA matches it firmly. A clone size is listed for some rows: how often the clone was seen (once, few, many), or a class if it is expanded.

NA,NA,TRBJ2-1,TRBV2,TGTGCCAGCAGGGAGAGGCAGCCCAATGAGCAGTTCTTC,CASRERQPNEQFF
NA,once,TRBJ2-1,TRBV28,TGTGCCAGCAGTCGAGCCCCGGGACTCGCAGAGCAGTTCTTC,CASSRAPGLAEQFF
TRBD1,once,TRBJ2-5,TRBV6-1,TGTGCCAGCAGTGCCGCCGGGACAGGGGCCGAGACCCAGTACTTC,CASSAAGTGAETQYF
NA,NA,TRBJ2-5,TRBV5-1,TGCGCCAGCAGTCGGGGGACGTACCAAGAGACCCAGTACTTC,CASSRGTYQETQYF
TRBD1,NA,TRBJ1-5,TRBV4-1,TGCGCCAGCAGCCCCGGACAGGGGCTGGGGTATAGCAATCAGCCCCAGCATTTT,CASSPGQGLGYSNQPQHF
NA,NA,TRBJ1-1,TRBV5-8,TGTGCCAGCAGCTTAAAACAGGGTCGCACTGAAGCTTTCTTT,CASSLKQGRTEAFF
NA,once,TRBJ2-7,TRBV11-3,TGTGCCAGCAGGGCTAGCCCGACGGGCGAGCAGTACTTC,CASRASPTGEQYF
NA,NA,TRBJ2-2,TRBV7-2,TGTGCCAGCAGCTTAGAGTACGGGCTTACCACCGGGGAGCTGTTTTTT,CASSLEYGLTTGELFF
TRBD2,few,TRBJ2-3,TRBV5-6,TGTGCCAGCAGCCTCAGCGGGAGAGGCACAGATACGCAGTATTTT,CASSLSGRGTDTQYF
NA,NA,TRBJ2-3,TRBV30,TGTGCCTGGAGTGACCCCTTGGCAGATACGCAGTATTTT,CAWSDPLADTQYF
TRBD1,NA,TRBJ1-3,TRBV9,TGTGCCAGCAGCGTCGGACAGGGCTCTGGAAACACCATATATTTT,CASSVGQGSGNTIYF
NA,NA,TRBJ1-1,TRBV7-3,TGTGCCAGCAGCTCCCAGGGTGGGGGCACTGAAGCTTTCTTT,CASSSQGGGTEAFF
NA,NA,TRBJ2-2,TRBV5-1,TGCGCCAGCAGCCAAAGGGAGGCCGGGGAGCTGTTTTTT,CASSQREAGELFF
NA,NA,TRBJ1-2,TRBV30,TGTGCCTGGAGTGTGCGTGCTAACTATGGCTACACCTTC,CAWSVRANYGYTF
NA,NA,TRBJ2-2,TRBV19,TGTGCCAGTAGGGGTAGGGGAACGGCCGGGGAGCTGTTTTTT,CASRGRGTAGELFF
TRBD1,NA,TRBJ2-2,TRBV9,TGTGCCAGCAGCGTAGTAGGGGGCGAAACCGGGGAGCTGTTTTTT,CASSVVGGETGELFF
NA,few,TRBJ1-1,TRBV19,TGTGCCAGTAGGCCCGGGGACAACATGAACACTGAAGCTTTCTTT,CASRPGDNMNTEAFF
TRBD2,once,TRBJ2-3,TRBV5-1,TGCGCCAGCAGCTTACAAGACGGGAGGGGGACAGATACGCAGTATTTT,CASSLQDGRGTDTQYF
TRBD1,NA,TRBJ1-2,TRBV6-1,TGTGCCAGCAGTGGACAGGGGACTGGCTACACCTTC,CASSGQGTGYTF
NA,NA,TRBJ1-2,TRBV5-1,TGCGCCAGCAGTTTCTATGGCTACACCTTC,CASSFYGYTF
TRBD1,NA,TRBJ2-3,TRBV19,TGTGCCAGTAGTCCTAACCGGGACAGAGCATACACAGATACGCAGTATTTT,CASSPNRDRAYTDTQYF
NA,NA,TRBJ1-1,TRBV25-1,TGTGCCAGCAGTGAATATGGGGCGAGGGGCACTGAAGCTTTCTTT,CASSEYGARGTEAFF
NA,NA,TRBJ1-2,TRBV30,TGTGCCTGGAGTGTAACGTCAGGGTTGGGCTACACCTTC,CAWSVTSGLGYTF
NA,NA,TRBJ2-5,TRBV7-7,TGTGCTAGCAGCTTAGGGCGGCAGTACCAAGAGACCCAGTACTTC,CASSLGRQYQETQYF
NA,NA,TRBJ1-6,TRBV6-5,TGTGCCAGCAGGGCAGCAAATTCACCCCTCCACTTT,CASRAANSPLHF
NA,NA,TRBJ2-2,TRBV11-2,TGTGCCAGCAGGCCTACAGCAACCGGGGAGCTGTTTTTT,CASRPTATGELFF
NA,NA,TRBJ2-3,TRBV25-1,TGTGCCAGCAGTGAGGCGGGCCCCCCGCGTGGAGATACGCAGTATTTT,CASSEAGPPRGDTQYF
NA,once,TRBJ2-1,TRBV7-9,TGTGCCAGCAGCCTTGGTACCGTAGGGGGCGGGGGTGAGCAGTTCTTC,CASSLGTVGGGGEQFF
TRBD2,NA,TRBJ2-7,TRBV5-6,TGTGCCAGCAGCTTAGCGGGAGCCCCCAACGAGCAGTACTTC,CASSLAGAPNEQYF
NA,NA,TRBJ1-1,TRBV6-5,TGTGCCAGCACCTACGGTGGGAACACTGAAGCTTTCTTT,CASTYGGNTEAFF
TRBD1,few,TRBJ1-2,TRBV10-3,TGTGCCATCAGCCGGGACAGGAACTATGGCTACACCTTC,CAISRDRNYGYTF
NA,NA,TRBJ2-5,TRBV11-3,TGTGCCAGCAGCTTAGGGGCTACAGGCGCGGAGACCCAGTACTTC,CASSLGATGAETQYF
NA,NA,TRBJ2-1,TRBV5-4,TGTGCCAGCAGCTTGTCAGGAAGGGGGCTAGCGGGTCTCAATGAGCAGTTCTTC,CASSLSGRGLAGLNEQFF
TRBD2,NA,TRBJ2-1,TRBV27,TGTGCCAGCAGTCAATGGACTAGCGGACAGCAGTTCTTC,CASSQWTSGQQFF
NA,NA,TRBJ1-3,TRBV2,TGTGCCAGCAGTGGAGGCTCGAGCTCTGGAAACACCATATATTTT,CASSGGSSSGNTIYF
NA,NA,TRBJ1-2,TRBV5-6,TGTGCCAGCAGCTTGGAGGTGTTGGCTAACTATGGCTACACCTTC,CASSLEVLANYGYTF
NA,NA,TRBJ1-4,TRBV6-4,TGTGCCAGCAGTGACTCCGAAAACAGGCGCATCCCTACAACTAATGAAAAACTGTTTTTT,CASSDSENRRIPTTNEKLFF
TRBD1,NA,TRBJ1-1,TRBV19,TGTGCCAGTTCTGACCCGGGACAGGGGGAGTCTGAGGCTTTCTTT,CASSDPGQGESEAFF
NA,NA,TRBJ1-2,TRBV5-1,TGCGCCAGCAGCTTGGGGCAGCTACTCGTTTACTATGGCTACACCTTC,CASSLGQLLVYYGYTF
TRBD1,NA,TRBJ1-4,TRBV18,TGTGCCAGCTCATCCACCCTTACCGGGACAGGGAATGAAAAACTGTTTTTT,CASSSTLTGTGNEKLFF
NA,once,TRBJ1-1,TRBV5-1,TGCGCCAGCAGCTTGGTCCGGACGAAGAACACTGAAGCTTTCTTT,CASSLVRTKNTEAFF
TRBD1,few,TRBJ2-7,TRBV10-3,TGTGCCATCGGGCAGGGGGCTGAGCAGTACTTC,CAIGQGAEQYF
NA,NA,TRBJ2-3,TRBV2,TGTGCCAGTCATAGGCAGACTAGCACAGATACGCAGTATTTT,CASHRQTSTDTQYF